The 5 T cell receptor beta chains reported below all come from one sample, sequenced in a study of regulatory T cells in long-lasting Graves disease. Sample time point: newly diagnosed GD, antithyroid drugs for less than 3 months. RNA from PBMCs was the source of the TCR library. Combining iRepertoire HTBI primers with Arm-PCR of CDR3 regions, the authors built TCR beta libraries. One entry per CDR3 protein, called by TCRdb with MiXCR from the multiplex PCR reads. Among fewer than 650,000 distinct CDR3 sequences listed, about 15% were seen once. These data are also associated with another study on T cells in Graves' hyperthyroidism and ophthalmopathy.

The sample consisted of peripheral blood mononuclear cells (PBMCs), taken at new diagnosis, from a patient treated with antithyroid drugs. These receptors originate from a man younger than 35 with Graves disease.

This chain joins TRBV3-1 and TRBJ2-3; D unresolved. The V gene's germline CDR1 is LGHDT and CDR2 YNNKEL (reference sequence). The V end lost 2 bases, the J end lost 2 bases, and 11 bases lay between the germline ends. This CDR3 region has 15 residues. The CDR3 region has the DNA TGTGCCAGCAGCCAAAATCCAAATCCCACAGATACGCAGTATTTT. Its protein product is CASSQNPNPTDTQYF.

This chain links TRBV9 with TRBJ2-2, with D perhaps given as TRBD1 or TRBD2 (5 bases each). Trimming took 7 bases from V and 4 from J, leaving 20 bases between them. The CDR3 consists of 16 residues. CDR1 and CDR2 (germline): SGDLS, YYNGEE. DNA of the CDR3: TGTGCCAGCTCCAGAGAGGTCGGGGCCTCCACCGGGGAGCTGTTTTTT. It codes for CASSREVGASTGELFF.

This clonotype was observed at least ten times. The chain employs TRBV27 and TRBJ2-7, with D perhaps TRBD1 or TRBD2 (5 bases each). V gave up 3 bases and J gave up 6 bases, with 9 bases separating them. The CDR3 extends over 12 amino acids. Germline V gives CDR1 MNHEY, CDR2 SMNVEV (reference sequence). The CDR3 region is CASSLPGAEQYF. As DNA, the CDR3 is TGTGCCAGCAGTTTGCCCGGGGCCGAGCAGTACTTC.

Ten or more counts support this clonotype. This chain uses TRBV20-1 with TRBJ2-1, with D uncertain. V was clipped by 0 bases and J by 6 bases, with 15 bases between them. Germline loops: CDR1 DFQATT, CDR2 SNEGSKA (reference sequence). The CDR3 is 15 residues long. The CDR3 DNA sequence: TGCAGTGCTAGAGATTATCCCGCTTTTGGCAATGAGCAGTTCTTC. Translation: CSARDYPAFGNEQFF.

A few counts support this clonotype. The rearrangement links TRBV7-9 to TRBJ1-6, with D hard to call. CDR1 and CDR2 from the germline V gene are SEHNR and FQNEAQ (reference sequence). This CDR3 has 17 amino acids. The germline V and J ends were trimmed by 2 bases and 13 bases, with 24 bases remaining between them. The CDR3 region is CASSLLPGPSNRPPLHF. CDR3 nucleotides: TGTGCCAGCAGCTTACTACCTGGACCCTCCAACCGGCCCCCCCTCCACTTT.